This T cell receptor (beta chain) was observed in a study of cytomegalovirus exposure and HLA in healthy donors. Overall study results and limits: The Asian-associated ancestry cluster reportedly had fewer N-insertions than the approximately 630-donor mean in a later analysis. Later on, an analysis tied 15,000 or so TCR beta sequences to HLA alleles at 0.05 false discovery rate.

PCR involved 60 Vbeta and 13 Jbeta primers. Measured with immunoSEQ multiplex PCR; TCRdb has only the in-frame clones, and not every one. The repertoire consists of approximately 120,000 clones, with roughly 68% occurring once and the leading ten covering 4% to 5%. A note on this clone: Its antigen remains unidentified.

This sequence was found in a woman aged 45-59 years in good health and CMV-seropositive. The sequenced material came from PBMCs.

The CDR3 region has the DNA TGTGCCAGCTCAGGGACAGGGAATCAGCCCCAGCATTTT. This gives the protein CASSGTGNQPQHF. This chain uses TRBV18 with TRBJ1-5; 9 positions agree with TRBD1. Looked up from germline, CDR1 is KGHSH and CDR2 is LQKENI. The CDR3 runs to 13 residues. Trimming took 5 bases from V and 4 from J; bases not matched to a gene: 0. Variable domain in full (rest from reference TRBV18 and TRBJ1-5): NAGVMQNPRHLVRRRGQEARLRCSPMKGHSHVYWYRQLPEEGLKFMVYLQKENIIDESGMPKERFSAEFPKEGPSILRIQQVVRGDSAAYFCASSGTGNQPQHFGDGTRLSIL.